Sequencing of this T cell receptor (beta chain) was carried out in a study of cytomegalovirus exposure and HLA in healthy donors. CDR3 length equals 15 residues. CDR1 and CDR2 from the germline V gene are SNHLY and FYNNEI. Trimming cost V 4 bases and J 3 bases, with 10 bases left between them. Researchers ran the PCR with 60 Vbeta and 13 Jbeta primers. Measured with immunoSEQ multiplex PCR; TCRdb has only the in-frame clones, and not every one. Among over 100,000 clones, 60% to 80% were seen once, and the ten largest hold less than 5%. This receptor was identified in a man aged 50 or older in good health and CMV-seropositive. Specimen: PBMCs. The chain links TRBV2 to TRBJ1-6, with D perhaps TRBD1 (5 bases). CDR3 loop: CASSATEDYNSPLHF. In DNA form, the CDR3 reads TGTGCCAGCAGTGCGACAGAAGACTATAATTCACCCCTCCACTTT.